These T cell receptor beta chains were read from a single sample in a study of CD8+ T cells in alopecia areata. Data came from immunoSEQ multiplex PCR; TCRdb stores just in-frame clones and leaves some out. Seen here are over 150,000 clones, roughly 64% observed once, and the top ten hold 5.5% to 6%. The source material was CD4+ T cells sorted from blood, sampled at week 24, from a patient treated with tofacitinib. The receptors derive from a human donor with alopecia areata. CDR3s include the opening cysteine and the closing phenylalanine or tryptophan. The D gene is left open where the match is weak. For some rows the clone size is stated as once, few or many, or as a class when expanded; others skip it.

D	length	V	J	size	CDR3	DNA
-	16	TRBV15	TRBJ2-2	few	CATSRDDQRLTGELFF	TGTGCCACCAGCAGAGATGACCAGCGGCTCACCGGGGAGCTGTTTTTT
-	14	TRBV19	TRBJ1-1	-	CASSIRQENTEAFF	TGTGCCAGTAGCATCCGGCAGGAGAACACTGAAGCTTTCTTT
-	14	TRBV29-1	TRBJ2-3	-	CSVAGGLGTDTQYF	TGCAGCGTCGCAGGGGGGCTGGGGACAGATACGCAGTATTTT
-	11	TRBV2	TRBJ2-5	few	CASREAETQYF	TGTGCCAGCAGGGAAGCGGAGACCCAGTACTTC
-	14	TRBV30	TRBJ2-7	few	CAWSVGDSQGEQYF	TGTGCCTGGAGTGTTGGGGACTCCCAGGGAGAGCAGTACTTC
-	14	TRBV9	TRBJ1-2	few	CASSVAPQNYGYTF	TGTGCCAGCAGCGTAGCCCCCCAGAACTATGGCTACACCTTC
-	11	TRBV30	TRBJ2-3	few	CAWSVVDTQYF	TGTGCCTGGAGTGTCGTCGATACGCAGTATTTT
TRBD2	14	TRBV29-1	TRBJ2-3	-	CSVVRTSGTDTQYF	TGCAGCGTTGTCCGGACTAGCGGCACAGATACGCAGTATTTT
-	13	TRBV10-3	TRBJ2-3	few	CAISESGDHTQYF	TGTGCCATCAGTGAGTCAGGGGACCATACGCAGTATTTT
-	17	TRBV7-2	TRBJ1-3	-	CASSLVGQPSSGNTIYF	TGTGCCAGCAGCTTAGTAGGACAGCCTAGCTCTGGAAACACCATATATTTT
-	13	TRBV29-1	TRBJ2-1	few	CSGHRDLRNEQFF	TGCAGCGGTCACAGGGACCTACGCAATGAGCAGTTCTTC
TRBD1	13	TRBV29-1	TRBJ1-4	-	CSVESGTGTQLFF	TGCAGCGTTGAATCCGGGACAGGGACACAACTGTTTTTT
-	15	TRBV7-2	TRBJ2-1	many	CASSFRGLSISEQFF	TGTGCCAGCAGCTTCAGAGGACTATCTATTAGTGAGCAGTTCTTC
-	14	TRBV15	TRBJ1-1	-	CATSRAQGYTEAFF	TGTGCCACCAGCAGAGCCCAGGGGTACACTGAAGCTTTCTTT
TRBD2	16	TRBV29-1	TRBJ2-5	-	CSVDGDLAGVQETQYF	TGCAGCGTTGACGGCGATCTAGCGGGGGTACAAGAGACCCAGTACTTC
TRBD1	13	TRBV19	TRBJ2-7	-	CATSNGQGYEQYF	TGTGCCACCTCAAACGGACAGGGTTACGAGCAGTACTTC
TRBD2	16	TRBV7-2	TRBJ2-7	few	CASSLVSSGEIYEQYF	TGTGCCAGCAGCTTGGTTTCTAGCGGAGAAATCTACGAGCAGTACTTC
TRBD1	14	TRBV25-1	TRBJ2-1	-	CASSVDRGNYEQFF	TGTGCCAGCAGTGTGGACAGGGGAAACTATGAGCAGTTCTTC
-	13	TRBV7-2	TRBJ1-5	-	CASSYIGYGPQHF	TGTGCCAGCAGCTACATCGGATATGGGCCCCAGCATTTT
TRBD2	15	TRBV28	TRBJ2-5	-	CASSTRSGREETQYF	TGTGCCAGCAGTACCCGTAGCGGGAGAGAAGAGACCCAGTACTTC
-	12	TRBV5-4	TRBJ1-2	-	CASSVQGNGYTF	TGTGCCAGCAGCGTCCAGGGGAATGGCTACACCTTC
-	14	TRBV4-2	TRBJ1-1	-	CASSQDRGGPEAFF	TGTGCCAGCAGCCAAGATCGGGGGGGCCCTGAAGCTTTCTTT
TRBD2	14	TRBV9	TRBJ2-1	-	CASSVRTSSYEQFF	TGTGCCAGCAGCGTTAGGACTAGCAGCTATGAGCAGTTCTTC
-	13	TRBV9	TRBJ2-3	-	CASSAPSADTQYF	TGTGCCAGCAGCGCCCCAAGCGCCGATACGCAGTATTTT
TRBD2	14	TRBV7-9	TRBJ2-7	few	CASTAGDSGYEQYF	TGTGCCAGCACCGCGGGGGATAGCGGCTACGAGCAGTACTTC
TRBD2	14	TRBV7-2	TRBJ2-3	-	CASSFTGGPDTQYF	TGTGCCAGCAGCTTCACGGGGGGGCCCGATACGCAGTATTTT
-	14	TRBV23-1	TRBJ2-7	few	CASSQRDKTYEQYF	TGCGCCAGCAGTCAACGGGACAAGACCTACGAGCAGTACTTC
-	15	TRBV18	TRBJ2-7	-	CASSQGSSGGYEQYF	TGTGCCAGCTCCCAAGGGTCATCAGGGGGGTACGAGCAGTACTTC
-	13	TRBV29-1	TRBJ2-1	few	CSVEDRRRNEQFF	TGCAGCGTTGAAGATCGACGGAGAAATGAGCAGTTCTTC
TRBD2	14	TRBV27	TRBJ2-5	few	CASSRLAGGETQYF	TGTGCCAGCAGCCGACTAGCGGGGGGTGAGACCCAGTACTTC
TRBD1	13	TRBV19	TRBJ2-7	-	CASGQGVSYEQYF	TGTGCCAGCGGACAGGGGGTATCCTACGAGCAGTACTTC